This is a list of T cell receptor beta chains from one sample in a study of human T cells and chemical hapten exposure. TCRdb redid the calling of the RACE reads with MiXCR, one entry per CDR3 protein. Of about 84,000 distinct CDR3 sequences listed, 8.5% to 12% are singletons. The specimen comprised whole blood, sampled in connection with sensitization to the hapten diphenylcyclopropenone (DPC). The receptors were sampled from a woman in her 50s with alopecia areata. Some clones in this sample may be carry-over from other donors' samples. The CDR3 runs from the conserved cysteine through the conserved F or W. The order of the fields is clone size, D gene, J gene, V gene, CDR3 length, CDR3 protein, CDR3 DNA. The D gene is left open where the match is weak. Clone size is stated in some rows and not others, as once, few, many or a class when expanded.

clone size: few; D gene: .; J gene: TRBJ1-1; V gene: TRBV29-1; CDR3 length: 11; CDR3 protein: CSVERGAEAFF; CDR3 DNA: TGCAGCGTTGAAAGGGGCGCTGAAGCTTTCTTT
clone size: .; D gene: .; J gene: TRBJ1-1; V gene: TRBV29-1; CDR3 length: 13; CDR3 protein: CSVGNRGRTEAFF; CDR3 DNA: TGCAGCGTTGGCAATCGTGGACGTACTGAAGCTTTCTTT
clone size: few; D gene: TRBD1; J gene: TRBJ1-1; V gene: TRBV12-3/TRBV12-4; CDR3 length: 14; CDR3 protein: CASSFQGAGTEAFF; CDR3 DNA: TGTGCCAGCAGTTTTCAGGGGGCAGGCACTGAAGCTTTCTTT
clone size: .; D gene: TRBD2; J gene: TRBJ2-1; V gene: TRBV10-3; CDR3 length: 17; CDR3 protein: CAISESLGTSGSNEQFF; CDR3 DNA: TGTGCCATCAGTGAGTCGCTGGGGACTAGCGGGAGTAATGAGCAGTTCTTC
clone size: .; D gene: TRBD1; J gene: TRBJ2-3; V gene: TRBV11-2; CDR3 length: 15; CDR3 protein: CASSLGDRDADTQYF; CDR3 DNA: TGTGCCAGCAGCTTAGGGGACAGGGACGCAGATACGCAGTATTTT
clone size: few; D gene: .; J gene: TRBJ1-1; V gene: TRBV15; CDR3 length: 15; CDR3 protein: CATSRDLVGNTEAFF; CDR3 DNA: TGTGCCACCAGCAGAGATCTGGTAGGGAACACTGAAGCTTTCTTT
clone size: few; D gene: TRBD2; J gene: TRBJ2-3; V gene: TRBV2; CDR3 length: 15; CDR3 protein: CASRGRDYPTDTQYF; CDR3 DNA: TGTGCCAGCAGAGGTCGGGACTACCCCACAGATACGCAGTATTTT
clone size: many; D gene: TRBD2; J gene: TRBJ2-3; V gene: TRBV6-2/TRBV6-3; CDR3 length: 17; CDR3 protein: CASSYVPGGGSTDTQYF; CDR3 DNA: TGTGCCAGCAGTTACGTACCGGGCGGGGGGAGCACAGATACGCAGTATTTT
clone size: many; D gene: TRBD2; J gene: TRBJ2-3; V gene: TRBV12-3/TRBV12-4; CDR3 length: 16; CDR3 protein: CASGLAGGHGTDTQYF; CDR3 DNA: TGTGCCAGCGGACTAGCGGGAGGGCATGGCACAGATACGCAGTATTTT
clone size: .; D gene: .; J gene: TRBJ2-3; V gene: TRBV20-1; CDR3 length: 21; CDR3 protein: CSATGQSAVGTNATSTDTQYF; CDR3 DNA: TGCAGTGCTACGGGACAGTCAGCTGTGGGGACTAACGCAACTAGCACAGATACGCAGTATTTT
clone size: few; D gene: .; J gene: TRBJ1-6; V gene: TRBV10-3; CDR3 length: 14; CDR3 protein: CAISERGFNSPLHF; CDR3 DNA: TGTGCCATCAGTGAGCGGGGTTTTAATTCACCCCTCCACTTT
clone size: many; D gene: TRBD2; J gene: TRBJ2-1; V gene: TRBV29-1; CDR3 length: 17; CDR3 protein: CSVPSTSGTDSYNEQFF; CDR3 DNA: TGCAGCGTTCCCTCTACTAGCGGGACAGACTCCTACAATGAGCAGTTCTTC
clone size: few; D gene: .; J gene: TRBJ2-4; V gene: TRBV27; CDR3 length: 14; CDR3 protein: CASSLIGPRVVQYF; CDR3 DNA: TGTGCCAGCAGTTTGATAGGACCGCGGGTTGTTCAGTACTTC
clone size: many; D gene: .; J gene: TRBJ2-1; V gene: TRBV5-1; CDR3 length: 14; CDR3 protein: CASSLGTEYNEQFF; CDR3 DNA: TGCGCCAGCAGCTTGGGCACCGAATACAATGAGCAGTTCTTC
clone size: few; D gene: TRBD1; J gene: TRBJ2-5; V gene: TRBV15; CDR3 length: 14; CDR3 protein: CATKDRGPTETQYF; CDR3 DNA: TGTGCCACTAAAGACAGGGGGCCTACTGAGACCCAGTACTTC
clone size: many; D gene: .; J gene: TRBJ1-6; V gene: TRBV10-3; CDR3 length: 12; CDR3 protein: CAISVGESPLHF; CDR3 DNA: TGTGCCATCAGTGTAGGGGAGTCACCCCTCCACTTT
clone size: few; D gene: .; J gene: TRBJ1-3; V gene: TRBV7-6; CDR3 length: 16; CDR3 protein: CASSLASSTHGNTIYF; CDR3 DNA: TGTGCCAGCAGCTTAGCGTCGTCGACTCATGGAAACACCATATATTTT
clone size: few; D gene: TRBD1; J gene: TRBJ1-4; V gene: TRBV29-1; CDR3 length: 16; CDR3 protein: CSAGGTAGLRNEKLFF; CDR3 DNA: TGCAGCGCCGGGGGGACAGCCGGTTTAAGAAATGAAAAACTGTTTTTT
clone size: few; D gene: .; J gene: TRBJ1-3; V gene: TRBV12-3/TRBV12-4; CDR3 length: 14; CDR3 protein: CASRTGGSGNTIYF; CDR3 DNA: TGTGCCAGCAGGACGGGCGGTTCTGGAAACACCATATATTTT
clone size: few; D gene: .; J gene: TRBJ1-5; V gene: TRBV3-1; CDR3 length: 13; CDR3 protein: CASSLGGSGPQHF; CDR3 DNA: TGTGCCAGCAGCCTGGGGGGTTCGGGGCCCCAGCATTTT
clone size: .; D gene: .; J gene: TRBJ1-1; V gene: TRBV29-1; CDR3 length: 15; CDR3 protein: CSGGGQGPQNTEAFF; CDR3 DNA: TGCAGCGGTGGGGGGCAGGGCCCCCAGAACACTGAAGCTTTCTTT
clone size: .; D gene: TRBD2; J gene: TRBJ2-2; V gene: TRBV4-2; CDR3 length: 17; CDR3 protein: CASSQDRGTSGFGELFF; CDR3 DNA: TGTGCCAGCAGCCAAGATAGGGGGACTAGCGGATTCGGGGAGCTGTTTTTT
clone size: .; D gene: .; J gene: TRBJ2-3; V gene: TRBV10-2; CDR3 length: 17; CDR3 protein: CASSDTGSPYFGDTQYF; CDR3 DNA: TGCGCCAGCAGTGATACGGGTTCACCTTACTTTGGAGATACGCAGTATTTT
clone size: .; D gene: .; J gene: TRBJ1-6; V gene: TRBV9; CDR3 length: 14; CDR3 protein: CASSLGAQDSPLHF; CDR3 DNA: TGTGCCAGCAGCCTTGGGGCGCAGGATTCACCCCTCCACTTT
clone size: many; D gene: .; J gene: TRBJ2-3; V gene: TRBV7-2; CDR3 length: 14; CDR3 protein: CASSKGLSTDTQYF; CDR3 DNA: TGTGCCAGCAGCAAGGGACTGAGCACAGATACGCAGTATTTT
clone size: few; D gene: .; J gene: TRBJ2-7; V gene: TRBV4-3; CDR3 length: 15; CDR3 protein: CASSTYRAPSYEQYF; CDR3 DNA: TGCGCCAGCAGCACCTACAGGGCCCCCTCCTACGAGCAGTACTTC
clone size: few; D gene: .; J gene: TRBJ2-7; V gene: TRBV18; CDR3 length: 15; CDR3 protein: CASSPLGGGTREQYF; CDR3 DNA: TGTGCCAGCTCACCCCTAGGGGGCGGGACCCGCGAGCAGTACTTC
clone size: many; D gene: .; J gene: TRBJ2-3; V gene: TRBV5-1; CDR3 length: 12; CDR3 protein: CASSLKADTQYF; CDR3 DNA: TGCGCCAGCAGCCTCAAAGCAGATACGCAGTATTTT
clone size: .; D gene: TRBD2; J gene: TRBJ2-1; V gene: TRBV6-4; CDR3 length: 15; CDR3 protein: CASRLSGNSYNEQFF; CDR3 DNA: TGTGCCAGCAGACTTAGCGGGAACTCCTACAATGAGCAGTTCTTC
clone size: many; D gene: .; J gene: TRBJ2-1; V gene: TRBV4-1; CDR3 length: 16; CDR3 protein: CASSQVVVAVYNEQFF; CDR3 DNA: TGCGCCAGCAGCCAAGTTGTGGTGGCAGTCTACAATGAGCAGTTCTTC
clone size: many; D gene: TRBD1; J gene: TRBJ1-2; V gene: TRBV29-1; CDR3 length: 13; CDR3 protein: CSAGQGGNYGYTF; CDR3 DNA: TGCAGCGCCGGACAGGGAGGGAACTATGGCTACACCTTC
clone size: .; D gene: TRBD2; J gene: TRBJ2-2; V gene: TRBV6-2/TRBV6-3; CDR3 length: 15; CDR3 protein: CAIMRLAGPTGELFF; CDR3 DNA: TGTGCCATAATGAGACTAGCGGGGCCCACCGGGGAGCTGTTTTTT
clone size: few; D gene: .; J gene: TRBJ2-1; V gene: TRBV3-1; CDR3 length: 14; CDR3 protein: CASSRLASYNEQFF; CDR3 DNA: TGTGCCAGCAGCCGTCTAGCGTCTTACAATGAGCAGTTCTTC
clone size: many; D gene: .; J gene: TRBJ2-7; V gene: TRBV28; CDR3 length: 14; CDR3 protein: CASSLGEGSYEQYF; CDR3 DNA: TGTGCCAGCAGTTTAGGCGAGGGATCCTACGAGCAGTACTTC
clone size: many; D gene: .; J gene: TRBJ2-6; V gene: TRBV29-1; CDR3 length: 15; CDR3 protein: CSVELPGSGANVLTF; CDR3 DNA: TGCAGCGTTGAACTTCCAGGCTCTGGGGCCAACGTCCTGACTTTC
clone size: many; D gene: TRBD2; J gene: TRBJ2-1; V gene: TRBV5-4; CDR3 length: 14; CDR3 protein: CASSLSAGDNEQFF; CDR3 DNA: TGTGCCAGCAGCTTGAGTGCGGGGGACAATGAGCAGTTCTTC
clone size: .; D gene: .; J gene: TRBJ1-4; V gene: TRBV5-5; CDR3 length: 14; CDR3 protein: CASSLQGANEKLFF; CDR3 DNA: TGTGCCAGCAGCTTGCAGGGAGCTAATGAAAAACTGTTTTTT
clone size: .; D gene: .; J gene: TRBJ1-1; V gene: TRBV18; CDR3 length: 13; CDR3 protein: CATNAEVDTEAFF; CDR3 DNA: TGTGCCACCAACGCGGAGGTGGACACTGAAGCTTTCTTT
clone size: many; D gene: TRBD2; J gene: TRBJ2-7; V gene: TRBV28; CDR3 length: 14; CDR3 protein: CASSPGTRTNEQYF; CDR3 DNA: TGTGCCAGCAGTCCCGGGACTAGGACTAACGAGCAGTACTTC
clone size: few; D gene: .; J gene: TRBJ2-7; V gene: TRBV7-8; CDR3 length: 12; CDR3 protein: CASSSSGYEQYF; CDR3 DNA: TGTGCCAGCAGCTCGTCGGGTTACGAGCAGTACTTC
clone size: many; D gene: .; J gene: TRBJ1-2; V gene: TRBV7-9; CDR3 length: 12; CDR3 protein: CASSSEGSGYTF; CDR3 DNA: TGTGCCAGCAGCTCCGAGGGTAGTGGCTACACCTTC
clone size: many; D gene: .; J gene: TRBJ2-1; V gene: TRBV28; CDR3 length: 14; CDR3 protein: CASSPLSGYNEQFF; CDR3 DNA: TGTGCCAGCAGTCCTCTATCTGGTTACAATGAGCAGTTCTTC
clone size: few; D gene: TRBD2; J gene: TRBJ2-3; V gene: TRBV11-2; CDR3 length: 15; CDR3 protein: CASSPGTSGSNTQYF; CDR3 DNA: TGTGCCAGCAGCCCCGGGACTAGCGGGAGTAATACGCAGTATTTT